This T cell receptor beta chain was profiled in a study of T cell clonotyping in hematopoietic cell transplantation. The ends were cut back, 4 bases at V and 5 bases at J, with 14 bases in the middle. The germline CDR1 and CDR2 sequences are LNHDA and SQIVND (reference sequence). This CDR3 comprises 14 residues. Remarks on this clone: What it binds is not known.

Study-wide results and limits: Broader posttransplant TCR repertoire diversity was predicted by graft donor and pretransplant recipient Inverse Simpson Index values. Without cell sorting, CD4 versus CD8 contributions remain unresolved. At the given depth, recipient repertoires were over 95% de novo clonotypes. Pathologically expanded recipient clonotypes increased progressively from day 30 to day 180 as diversity fell.

Data came from immunoSEQ multiplex PCR; TCRdb stores just in-frame clones and leaves some out. This sample has 6,000 to 7,000 clones, with 77% found just once. The clonotype comes from a female patient aged 30 to 40 who had an allogeneic stem cell transplant, so the T cells may come from the graft donor. Some clones in this sample may be carry-over from other donors' samples. The specimen was PBMCs, collected 100 days after allogeneic stem cell transplant. The rearrangement links TRBV19 to TRBJ2-5, with a possible D match to TRBD1 (5 bases). The CDR3: CASSSIKGQETQYF. DNA of the CDR3: TGTGCCAGTAGTAGTATCAAGGGGCAGGAGACCCAGTACTTC.